Each of the 9 T cell receptor beta chains below was sequenced from the same sample in a study of neurological immune-mediated disorders. As for time point: technical triplicate 2. TCRdb passed the 5' RACE reads through MiXCR, listing each CDR3 protein once. The sample consists of about 59,000 distinct CDR3 sequences, about 24% of them appearing once. Source material: PBMCs. The receptors originated from a man between 60 and 70 years old with HTLV-1-associated myelopathy (HAM/TSP).

CDR3 sequence reads: CASSQDRASLNSPLHF. CDR3 nucleotides: TGCGCCAGCAGCCAAGATCGAGCCAGTTTAAATTCACCCCTCCACTTT. The chain links TRBV4-1 to TRBJ1-6; D not certain. The germline V gene encodes CDR1 MGHRA and CDR2 YSYEKL. The CDR3 runs 16 residues. Between the trimmed V and J ends, which lost 0 bases and 7 bases, there was a span of 13 bases.

This clonotype was detected ten times or more. This chain links TRBV9 with TRBJ2-2; 9 bases are shared with TRBD2. In germline, CDR1 is SGDLS, CDR2 YYNGEE. The CDR3 length is 16 residues. V lost 0 bases and J lost 6; bases outside the gene matches: 6. The CDR3 loop reads CASSVEVAGVSGELFF. CDR3 coding DNA: TGTGCCAGCAGCGTAGAGGTAGCGGGAGTATCCGGGGAGCTGTTTTTT.

This clonotype showed up many times. V usage is TRBV5-1 and J usage is TRBJ2-5; 7 positions agree with TRBD2. Trimming at V came to 0 bases and at J to 2 bases, leaving 10 bases not matched to a gene. The CDR3 is 17 amino acids. Germline lookup yields CDR1 SGHRS and CDR2 YFSETQ. DNA for the CDR3: TGCGCCAGCAGCTTGGGCCCCCTGGGCGGGGGTCAAGAGACCCAGTACTTC. This sequence encodes CASSLGPLGGGQETQYF. Full variable domain (rest looked up from reference TRBV5-1 and TRBJ2-5): KAGVTQTPRYLIKTRGQQVTLSCSPISGHRSVSWYQQTPGQGLQFLFEYFSETQRNKGNFPGRFSGRQFSNSRSEMNVSTLELGDSALYLCASSLGPLGGGQETQYFGPGTRLLVL.

This clonotype came up many times. The CDR3, as DNA: TGTGCCAGCTACAGTCAACAGGGTTATAATTCACCCCTCCACTTT. Translation gives CASYSQQGYNSPLHF. This chain joins TRBV28 and TRBJ1-6; TRBD1 might be the D (6 bases). V lost 8 bases and J 4 bases, leaving 15 bases between the germline ends. The CDR3 contains 15 residues. Germline lookup yields CDR1 MDHEN and CDR2 SYDVKM.

Many counts were recorded for this clonotype. The genes are TRBV20-1 and TRBJ2-2; 10 bases line up with TRBD2. This CDR3 has 17 residues. V dropped 5 bases and J dropped 5; count of bases not matched to a gene: 14. The germline V gene has CDR1 DFQATT and CDR2 SNEGSKA (reference sequence). CDR3 in amino acids: CSAPTGTSVRRTGELFF. The CDR3 bases are TGCAGTGCTCCCACCGGGACTAGCGTCAGGCGGACCGGGGAGCTGTTTTTT.

This clonotype occurred many times. V gene TRBV12-3 or TRBV12-4 combines with J gene TRBJ2-2; D is unresolved. The CDR3 covers 14 residues. Trimming cost V 5 bases and J 5 bases, with 12 bases left between them. CDR3 protein: CASSRLGWTGELFF. CDR3 in DNA: TGTGCCAGCAGTCGCCTTGGGTGGACCGGGGAGCTGTTTTTT.

DNA of the CDR3: TGCAGTGTGGGAGTGCAGGAGACCCAGTACTTC. Translation: CSVGVQETQYF. The chain uses TRBV20-1 and TRBJ2-5, with D possibly being TRBD2 (5 bases). The germline V gene has CDR1 DFQATT and CDR2 SNEGSKA (reference sequence). This CDR3 spans 11 amino acids. The V end lost 7 bases, the J end lost 5 bases, and 11 bases lay between the germline ends.

This clonotype occurred many times. This chain joins TRBV4-1 and TRBJ1-4; no clear D. Germline values: CDR1 MGHRA, CDR2 YSYEKL. The CDR3 loop spans 16 amino acids. Trimming took off 0 bases at V and 6 bases at J, with 14 bases between the two ends. The CDR3 bases are TGCGCCAGCAGCCAAGATTCAGGACGTAAGGATGAAAAACTGTTTTTT. This codes for CASSQDSGRKDEKLFF.

This clonotype was seen repeatedly, ten times or more. The chain recombines TRBV5-1 with TRBJ1-1; 8 bases fit TRBD1. J gave up 1 base and V 3 bases, and 2 bases lay outside the gene matches. Germline CDR1 is SGHRS and CDR2 is YFSETQ. The CDR3 extends over 14 amino acids. The CDR3 reads CASSWGTGNTEAFF. CDR3 DNA sequence: TGCGCCAGCAGCTGGGGGACAGGGAACACTGAAGCTTTCTTT.